These 30 T cell receptor beta chains were sequenced from one sample in a study of naive and memory T cell subsets. An equimolar mix of two oligonucleotides served as the beta constant-region primer for TRBC1 and TRBC2. TCRdb passed the UMI-ligation and nested PCR reads through MiXCR, listing each CDR3 protein once. The table includes 77,000 or so distinct CDR3 sequences, around 13% detected once. Material for sequencing was central memory CD4+ T cells from blood. The receptors originated from a human donor in good health.

The table lists this clonotype with a few counts. The V call is TRBV5-6, the J call TRBJ1-3; D is perhaps TRBD1 (5 bases). Trimming pared 5 bases from V and 10 bases from J, leaving 16 bases between. Looked up from germline, CDR1 is SGHDT and CDR2 is YYEEEE. The CDR3 contains 13 residues. This CDR3 reads CASRRRDVGTIYF. The CDR3 coding sequence is TGTGCCAGCAGGAGGCGGGACGTAGGGACCATATATTTT.

This clonotype was counted ten times or more. This sequence joins TRBV24-1 and TRBJ2-1; 10 bases line up with TRBD2. Germline trimming cut 7 bases from V and 1 base from J; bases unmatched to any gene: 3. From germline, CDR1 is KGHDR and CDR2 SFDVKD. There are 15 residues in the CDR3. CDR3 sequence (DNA): TGTGCCACCAGCTCTAGCGGGAGTTCCTACAATGAGCAGTTCTTC. This translates into CATSSSGSSYNEQFF.

This clonotype came up once. One base away lies a much larger clone, so this may be a sequencing read error. The CDR3 nucleotides are TGTGCCAGCAGTTTATCAGGGGCCGAAAAACTGTTTTTT. Protein product: CASSLSGAEKLFF. This chain links TRBV28 with TRBJ1-4; TRBD1 is a possible D gene (6 bases). Germline V gene lookup returns CDR1 MDHEN and CDR2 SYDVKM. Between the trimmed V and J ends, which lost 1 base and 8 bases, there was a span of 8 bases. The CDR3 has 13 residues. Full variable domain (rest looked up from reference TRBV28 and TRBJ1-4): DVKVTQSSRYLVKRTGEKVFLECVQDMDHENMFWYRQDPGLGLRLIYFSYDVKMKEKGDIPEGYSVSREKKERFSLILESASTNQTSMYLCASSLSGAEKLFFGSGTQLSVL.

This clonotype came up a few times. This sequence joins TRBV5-4 and TRBJ2-4; D is uncertain. The CDR3 is 14 amino acids. Germline CDR1 SGHNT, CDR2 YYREEE (reference sequence). The ends were cut back, 0 bases at V and 0 bases at J, with 4 bases in the middle. In DNA, the CDR3 is TGTGCCAGCAGCTTGGCGGGAGCCAAAAACATTCAGTACTTC. It codes for CASSLAGAKNIQYF. Using reference TRBV5-4 and TRBJ2-4 for the parts outside the CDR3, the full variable domain is ETGVTQSPTHLIKTRGQQVTLRCSSQSGHNTVSWYQQALGQGPQFIFQYYREEENGRGNFPPRFSGLQFPNYSSELNVNALELDDSALYLCASSLAGAKNIQYFGAGTRLSVL.

The CDR3 reads CASSRLTLAGETGELFF. The CDR3 nucleotides are TGTGCCAGCTCACGCCTCACCCTCGCGGGAGAGACCGGGGAGCTGTTTTTT. The chain is built from TRBV18 and TRBJ2-2; 7 nucleotides line up with TRBD2. This CDR3 spans 17 amino acids. V trimming: 4 bases; J trimming: 5 bases; junction bases outside the gene matches: 13. Germline assignment: CDR1 KGHSH and CDR2 LQKENI.

This clonotype was recorded at least ten times. This chain links TRBV5-4 with TRBJ2-5; 11 positions agree with TRBD2. The germline V gene encodes CDR1 SGHNT and CDR2 YYREEE (reference sequence). The CDR3 is 17 residues long. V trimming: 3 bases; J trimming: 4 bases; junction bases outside the gene matches: 11. DNA for the CDR3: TGTGCCAGCAGCTACGATCTTAGCGGGAGGGCCGCAGAGACCCAGTACTTC. Translated, it gives CASSYDLSGRAAETQYF.

V usage is TRBV7-2 and J usage is TRBJ1-6; D ambiguous. Trimming took 6 bases from V and 9 from J, leaving 12 bases between them. This CDR3 has 13 amino acids. CDR1 and CDR2 from the germline V gene are SGHTA and FQGNSA. The CDR3 sequence is CASSSTMGSPLHF. The CDR3 DNA reads TGTGCCAGCAGTTCGACCATGGGTTCACCCCTCCACTTT.

This clonotype appeared many times. This chain links TRBV2 with TRBJ2-3; TRBD1 matches at 10 bases. Germline V CDR1 and CDR2: SNHLY, FYNNEI. V lost 6 bases, J lost 0 bases, and 3 bases stayed unmatched. The CDR3 extends over 15 amino acids. The CDR3 bases are TGTGCCAGCAGGCGACAGGGGGCTAGCACAGATACGCAGTATTTT. Its protein is CASRRQGASTDTQYF.

This clonotype was seen more than once but under ten times. This chain joins TRBV30 and TRBJ1-2, with D perhaps TRBD1 (5 bases). Germline assignment: CDR1 GTSNPN and CDR2 SVGIG (reference sequence). V lost 8 bases to trimming and J lost 4 bases, with 14 bases between them. There are 12 residues in the CDR3. The CDR3 loop reads CARDNRGYGYTF. For the CDR3, the DNA is TGTGCCCGGGATAATAGGGGCTATGGCTACACCTTC.

V usage is TRBV5-1 and J usage is TRBJ1-5; D gene unclear. V was shortened by 4 bases and J by 4 bases, with 9 bases between the two germline ends. There are 13 residues in the CDR3. CDR1 and CDR2 from the germline V gene are SGHRS and YFSETQ. The CDR3 region is CASSTTPNQPQHF. The CDR3 DNA sequence: TGCGCCAGCAGCACAACCCCGAATCAGCCCCAGCATTTT.

This clonotype has at least ten counts. V is TRBV3-1 and J is TRBJ2-5, with D tentatively TRBD2 (6 bases). This CDR3 is 14 amino acids long. The germline gives CDR1 LGHDT, CDR2 YNNKEL (reference sequence). Trimming took 0 bases from V and 5 from J, leaving 10 bases between them. The CDR3 here is CASSQDTGAETQYF. The CDR3 nucleotides read TGTGCCAGCAGCCAAGATACGGGAGCGGAGACCCAGTACTTC.

The CDR3 is CAITGTGNGYTF. The CDR3 nucleotides read TGTGCCATCACCGGGACAGGGAATGGCTACACCTTC. This sequence joins TRBV10-3 and TRBJ1-2; 9 bases are shared with TRBD1. Trimming removed 7 bases from V and 6 bases from J; junction bases left unmatched: 3. CDR1 ENHRY and CDR2 SYGVKD come from the germline V gene. CDR3 length equals 12 residues.

The chain joins TRBV20-1 to TRBJ2-7, with D possibly matching TRBD1 (6 bases). CDR3 length: 15 amino acids. Trimming removed 5 bases at V and 1 base at J, with 18 bases between. CDR1 and CDR2 from the germline V gene are DFQATT and SNEGSKA (reference sequence). CDR3 in amino acids: CSAPPPLRGSYEQYF. The DNA for the CDR3 is TGCAGTGCTCCGCCTCCTTTAAGGGGGTCCTACGAGCAGTACTTC.

This clonotype was observed many times. This chain uses TRBV6-1 with TRBJ2-1; possibly TRBD1 for D (5 bases). V gave up 1 base and J gave up 7 bases, with 32 bases separating them. Germline values: CDR1 MNHNS, CDR2 SASEGT. The CDR3 is made up of 21 amino acids. CDR3 nucleotide sequence: TGTGCCAGCAGTGAAGGGTCGTCGATCGGTATCTTTTTAGGGGTTCGGAATGAGCAGTTCTTC. It codes for CASSEGSSIGIFLGVRNEQFF.

This clonotype was detected a few times. The rearrangement joins TRBV2 to TRBJ1-2; D perhaps matches TRBD1 (5 bases). V lost 6 bases and J 2 bases, leaving 10 bases between the germline ends. CDR3 length: 13 residues. Looked up from germline, CDR1 is SNHLY and CDR2 is FYNNEI. The DNA for the CDR3 is TGTGCCAGCAGCGTCGACAGCAACTATGGCTACACCTTC. Translation: CASSVDSNYGYTF.

The V and J genes are TRBV6-2 or TRBV6-3 and TRBJ1-2, with TRBD1 as a possible D gene (6 bases). V was pared by 0 bases and J by 4 bases, with 15 bases between. Germline V gives CDR1 MNHEY, CDR2 SVGEGT. CDR3 length: 16 amino acids. The CDR3 region is CASSYSSQGIGYGYTF. Here the CDR3 DNA reads TGTGCCAGCAGTTACTCGTCCCAGGGGATCGGCTATGGCTACACCTTC.

This clonotype was counted ten times or more. V and J are TRBV2 and TRBJ2-1, with a possible D match to TRBD2 (6 bases). CDR1 and CDR2 from the germline V gene are SNHLY and FYNNEI. This CDR3 contains 17 residues. CDR3 DNA sequence: TGTGCGATCGAGATGTACGATGATCCGGGACTCTTGAATGAGCAGTTCTTC. Its translation is CAIEMYDDPGLLNEQFF.

J is TRBJ2-3 and V is TRBV7-9; D possibly corresponds to TRBD2 (5 bases). Between the trimmed V and J ends, which lost 5 bases and 1 base, there was a span of 16 bases. This CDR3 spans 16 amino acids. From germline, CDR1 is SEHNR and CDR2 FQNEAQ (reference sequence). CDR3 loop: CASSPPGRRGTDTQYF. The DNA of the CDR3 is TGTGCCAGCAGCCCCCCCGGTCGGCGGGGCACAGATACGCAGTATTTT.

This clonotype was counted between two and nine times. The CDR3 spells CASRAWLGLYEQYF. CDR3 coding DNA: TGTGCCAGCCGAGCCTGGTTGGGGCTCTACGAGCAGTACTTC. The V call is TRBV6-5, the J call TRBJ2-7, with D tentatively TRBD1 (5 bases). Per the germline V gene, CDR1 is MNHEY and CDR2 is SVGAGI. This CDR3 contains 14 residues. V gave up 8 bases and J gave up 3 bases, with 17 bases separating them.

This clonotype was seen many times. V usage is TRBV20-1 and J usage is TRBJ1-4; tentative D call: TRBD1 (6 bases). V lost 6 bases and J 0 bases, leaving 14 bases between the germline ends. CDR1 is DFQATT, CDR2 SNEGSKA, per germline (reference sequence). This CDR3 is 15 amino acids long. The CDR3 reads CSAIGGYATNEKLFF. The DNA of the CDR3 is TGCAGTGCCATAGGGGGATACGCAACTAATGAAAAACTGTTTTTT.

V usage is TRBV7-2 and J usage is TRBJ2-1; TRBD2 matches 10 bases. Germline V gene sequence: CDR1 SGHTA, CDR2 FQGNSA. The CDR3 is 13 residues long. Trimming cost V 1 base and J 14 bases; bases outside gene matches: 5. CDR3 loop: CASSLVLAGEEFF. CDR3 in DNA: TGTGCCAGCAGCTTAGTTCTAGCGGGAGAAGAGTTCTTC.

This clonotype was counted at least ten times. This chain joins TRBV20-1 and TRBJ2-7, with D possibly being TRBD1 (6 bases). CDR3 length: 13 amino acids. V lost 6 bases, J lost 2 bases, and 14 bases lay in between. CDR1 and CDR2 (germline): DFQATT, SNEGSKA (reference sequence). As DNA, the CDR3 is TGCAGTGCAGAAGGGACATACACCTACGAGCAGTACTTC. This sequence encodes CSAEGTYTYEQYF.

This clonotype was seen a few times. This sequence joins TRBV19 and TRBJ2-3; no clear D. This CDR3 region has 15 residues. CDR1 and CDR2 from the germline V gene are LNHDA and SQIVND (reference sequence). V lost 1 base and J lost 2, with 10 bases in between. In nucleotides, the CDR3 is TGTGCCAGTAGTATAGCCGGTGGCAACACAGATACGCAGTATTTT. It specifies CASSIAGGNTDTQYF.

There are many counts of this clonotype. This chain uses TRBV5-1 with TRBJ2-3; 10 bases are shared with TRBD1. The germline V gene has CDR1 SGHRS and CDR2 YFSETQ. V shed 2 bases and J 5 bases; nucleotides not matched to a gene: 2. The CDR3 has 14 residues. The CDR3 nucleotides are TGCGCCAGCAGCTTCGGACAGGGGGGAGATACGCAGTATTTT. Protein product: CASSFGQGGDTQYF.

This clonotype occurred many times. The V and J genes are TRBV20-1 and TRBJ2-1; 8 positions agree with TRBD2. V lost 6 bases to trimming and J lost 0 bases; unmatched junction nucleotides: 4. This CDR3 comprises 14 residues. CDR1 and CDR2 from the germline V gene are DFQATT and SNEGSKA (reference sequence). This CDR3 is CSALSGSSYNEQFF. The CDR3 DNA reads as TGCAGTGCCTTGAGCGGGAGCTCCTACAATGAGCAGTTCTTC.

In this sample, this clonotype turned up a few times. This chain connects TRBV12-3 or TRBV12-4 to TRBJ1-1; D unresolved. Trimming stripped 2 bases from V and 0 bases from J, with 7 bases between. CDR3 size: 14 residues. Here the CDR3 DNA reads TGTGCCAGCAGTTTAAAAGTCATGAACACTGAAGCTTTCTTT. Amino acids: CASSLKVMNTEAFF.

This clonotype has at least ten counts. The J gene is TRBJ2-7, the V gene TRBV7-2; TRBD2 matches 7 bases. Germline V lookup: CDR1 SGHTA, CDR2 FQGNSA. With 0 bases clipped from V and 8 bases from J, the junction kept 7 bases outside the gene matches. The CDR3 is 14 amino acids. Here the CDR3 DNA reads TGTGCCAGCAGCTTAGCGGGAGGGAGTTTGAAGCAGTACTTC. Translating it yields CASSLAGGSLKQYF.

This clonotype occurred many times. This chain connects TRBV29-1 to TRBJ2-2; tentative D call: TRBD2 (5 bases). Germline CDR1 is SQVTM and CDR2 is ANQGSEA. Trimming took 6 bases from V and 4 from J, leaving 15 bases between them. The CDR3 is 14 residues long. CDR3 sequence: CSVRVLEGTGELFF. The DNA for the CDR3 is TGCAGCGTAAGGGTCCTCGAGGGCACCGGGGAGCTGTTTTTT.

This clonotype was observed a few times. V and J are TRBV20-1 and TRBJ2-5, with D unclear. With 5 bases removed from V and 0 bases from J, the gap between germline ends came to 4 bases. The CDR3 loop spans 11 amino acids. Germline V CDR1 and CDR2: DFQATT, SNEGSKA (reference sequence). CDR3 bases: TGCAGTGCTTCGGACCAAGAGACCCAGTACTTC. It is translated as CSASDQETQYF.

Ten or more counts support this clonotype. V gene TRBV7-2 combines with J gene TRBJ2-7; 11 positions match TRBD2. Trimming at V came to 5 bases and at J to 2 bases, leaving 5 bases not matched to a gene. Germline V gives CDR1 SGHTA, CDR2 FQGNSA. The CDR3 consists of 15 residues. In DNA form, the CDR3 reads TGTGCCAGCAGCCGGGGGACTAGCGGAACCTACGAGCAGTACTTC. Its protein is CASSRGTSGTYEQYF.